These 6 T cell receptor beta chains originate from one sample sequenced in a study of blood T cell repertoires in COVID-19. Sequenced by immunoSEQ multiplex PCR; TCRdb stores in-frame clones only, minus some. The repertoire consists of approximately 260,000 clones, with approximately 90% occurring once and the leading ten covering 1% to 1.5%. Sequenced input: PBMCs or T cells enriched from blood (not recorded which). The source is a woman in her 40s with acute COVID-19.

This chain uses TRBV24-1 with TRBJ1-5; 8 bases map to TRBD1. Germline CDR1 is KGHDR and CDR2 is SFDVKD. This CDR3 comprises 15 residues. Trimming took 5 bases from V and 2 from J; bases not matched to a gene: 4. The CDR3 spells CATSGGQGGNQPQHF. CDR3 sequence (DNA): TGTGCCACCAGTGGTGGACAGGGTGGCAATCAGCCCCAGCATTTT.

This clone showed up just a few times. In DNA form, the CDR3 reads TGTGCCACCGGACTGCGGGATACGCAGTATTTT. Residues: CATGLRDTQYF. This chain joins TRBV19 and TRBJ2-3, with D maybe TRBD2 (5 bases). Per germline, CDR1 LNHDA and CDR2 SQIVND (reference sequence). The CDR3 is made up of 11 amino acids. V was shortened by 10 bases and J by 6 bases, with 11 bases between the two germline ends.

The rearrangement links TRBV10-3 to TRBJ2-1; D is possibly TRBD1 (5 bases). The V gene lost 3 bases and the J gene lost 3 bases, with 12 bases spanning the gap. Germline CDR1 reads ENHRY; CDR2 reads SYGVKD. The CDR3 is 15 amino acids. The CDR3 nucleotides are TGTGCCATCAGTGAAGTGTCAGGGTTCTACAATGAGCAGTTCTTC. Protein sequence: CAISEVSGFYNEQFF.

Here the CDR3 reads CATPGQGASSSYEQYF. The CDR3 DNA is TGTGCCACCCCGGGACAGGGGGCCTCGAGCTCCTACGAGCAGTACTTC. V usage is TRBV2 and J usage is TRBJ2-7; 12 nucleotides align to TRBD1. Trimming removed 10 bases from V and 0 bases from J; junction bases left unmatched: 10. CDR1 and CDR2 from the germline V gene are SNHLY and FYNNEI. This CDR3 spans 16 amino acids.

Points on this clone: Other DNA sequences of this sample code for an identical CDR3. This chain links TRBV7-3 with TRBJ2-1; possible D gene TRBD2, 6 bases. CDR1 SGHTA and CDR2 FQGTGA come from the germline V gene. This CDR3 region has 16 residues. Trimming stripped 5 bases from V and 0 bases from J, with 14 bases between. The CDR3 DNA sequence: TGTGCCAGCAGCCCAACTAGCAGGAGCTCCTACAATGAGCAGTTCTTC. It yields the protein CASSPTSRSSYNEQFF.

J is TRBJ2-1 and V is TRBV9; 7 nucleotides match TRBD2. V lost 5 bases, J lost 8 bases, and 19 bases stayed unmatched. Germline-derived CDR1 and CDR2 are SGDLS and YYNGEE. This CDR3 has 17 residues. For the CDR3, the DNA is TGTGCCAGCAGTCTAGGCCTAGCGGCCGCGTTGAGGTATGAGCAGTTCTTC. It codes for CASSLGLAAALRYEQFF.